The 3 T cell receptor beta chains below all came from one sample that was sequenced in a study of cytomegalovirus exposure and HLA in healthy donors. Both 60 Vbeta primers and 13 Jbeta primers went into the PCR. Clones were read by immunoSEQ multiplex PCR, and TCRdb kept only the in-frame ones, dropping some. The sample includes around 280,000 clones, roughly 90% of them seen just once. The specimen sequenced was PBMCs. Receptors originate from a young woman in good health and CMV-seronegative.

The chain uses TRBV6-5 and TRBJ1-5; 7 bases fit TRBD1. Germline values: CDR1 MNHEY, CDR2 SVGAGI. V lost 3 bases and J lost 6; bases outside the gene matches: 5. This CDR3 spans 14 amino acids. The CDR3 sequence: CASSYDSGGQPQHF. CDR3 DNA sequence: TGTGCCAGCAGTTATGACTCAGGGGGTCAGCCCCAGCATTTT.

This chain connects TRBV5-1 to TRBJ2-4, with D uncertain. Germline CDR1 is SGHRS and CDR2 is YFSETQ. Trimming left V 0 bases short and J 5 bases short, with 6 bases between. CDR3 length equals 13 residues. The CDR3 sequence: CASSLDRQNIQYF. The CDR3 DNA sequence: TGCGCCAGCAGCTTGGACAGACAAAACATTCAGTACTTC.

The chain couples TRBV13 to TRBJ1-1, with unresolved D. Germline CDR1 is PRHDT and CDR2 is FYEKMQ (reference sequence). The CDR3 contains 15 residues. V gave up 0 bases and J gave up 1 base, with 9 bases separating them. The CDR3 DNA follows: TGTGCCAGCAGCTTAGGTAGTAGCGGGAACACTGAAGCTTTCTTT. Protein product: CASSLGSSGNTEAFF. Using reference TRBV13 and TRBJ1-1 for the parts outside the CDR3, the full variable domain is AAGVIQSPRHLIKEKRETATLKCYPIPRHDTVYWYQQGPGQDPQFLISFYEKMQSDKGSIPDRFSAQQFSDYHSELNMSSLELGDSALYFCASSLGSSGNTEAFFGQGTRLTVV.